A single sample gave rise to the 6 T cell receptor beta chains below, sequenced in a study of Ad26.COV2.S vaccination and SARS-CoV-2 variants. Clones were sequenced by immunoSEQ multiplex PCR, and TCRdb holds only the in-frame ones, with some missing. The data show 300,000 to 400,000 clones, about 85% seen once. Treatment defined: roughly 19 received Ad26.COV2.S at low or high dose, single or two shots; about 5 received placebo; per-sample allocation not given. Material that was analyzed had been drawn on day 63 after the first vaccine or placebo injection. Sequencing used peripheral blood, obtained in a trial of Ad26.COV2.S vaccine versus placebo. The receptors come from a person aged 18-60 years who received the Ad26.COV2.S COVID-19 vaccine or a placebo.

The CDR3 coding sequence is TGTGCCAGCAGTTTAGACTCGGGGACTAGCGGGGGGGCGAAGACCCAGTACTTC. This sequence encodes CASSLDSGTSGGAKTQYF. The J gene is TRBJ2-5, the V gene TRBV28, with 16 positions matching TRBD2. This CDR3 spans 18 amino acids. Germline CDR1 reads MDHEN; CDR2 reads SYDVKM. V was pared by 2 bases and J by 6 bases, with 9 bases of the junction left unmatched.

The sample holds one count of this clone. The chain employs TRBV24-1 and TRBJ1-5; TRBD1 agrees at 8 bases. Germline trimming cut 3 bases from V and 2 bases from J; bases unmatched to any gene: 11. The CDR3 totals 18 residues. Germline values: CDR1 KGHDR, CDR2 SFDVKD. In nucleotides, the CDR3 is TGTGCCACCAGTGATGGGACAGGTTATGTTGTCGGCAATCAGCCCCAGCATTTT. Translated: CATSDGTGYVVGNQPQHF.

This chain links TRBV5-1 with TRBJ2-3; D uncertain. This CDR3 comprises 16 residues. Germline-derived CDR1 and CDR2 are SGHRS and YFSETQ. The V end lost 0 bases, the J end lost 4 bases, and 15 bases lay between the germline ends. This chain's CDR3 is CASSLGQDLISDTQYF. CDR3 in DNA: TGCGCCAGCAGCTTGGGCCAGGACCTTATTTCAGATACGCAGTATTTT.

DNA of the CDR3: TGTGCCACCCGGGTCTCAGGGGCTTACAATGAGCAGTTCTTC. The encoded protein is CATRVSGAYNEQFF. The chain links TRBV19 to TRBJ2-1, with a tentative D call TRBD1 (6 bases). This CDR3 spans 14 amino acids. Germline loops: CDR1 LNHDA, CDR2 SQIVND (reference sequence). The germline V and J ends were trimmed by 10 bases and 4 bases, with 17 bases remaining between them.

V and J are TRBV5-5 and TRBJ1-1, with a tentative D call TRBD1 (6 bases). Looked up from germline, CDR1 is SGHKS and CDR2 is YYEKEE (reference sequence). This CDR3 has 13 residues. The V and J ends lost 1 base and 3 bases respectively, with 7 bases between them. The CDR3: CASSLRGDTEAFF. As DNA, the CDR3 is TGTGCCAGCAGCTTGAGGGGGGACACTGAAGCTTTCTTT.

This chain uses TRBV11-2 with TRBJ2-7; D is unresolved. V lost 4 bases and J 3 bases, leaving 16 bases between the germline ends. This CDR3 is 15 amino acids long. Germline V CDR1 and CDR2: SGHAT, FQNNGV. The CDR3 is CASSSPPGSVYEQYF. DNA of the CDR3: TGTGCCAGCAGCTCCCCCCCCGGGTCCGTCTACGAGCAGTACTTC.